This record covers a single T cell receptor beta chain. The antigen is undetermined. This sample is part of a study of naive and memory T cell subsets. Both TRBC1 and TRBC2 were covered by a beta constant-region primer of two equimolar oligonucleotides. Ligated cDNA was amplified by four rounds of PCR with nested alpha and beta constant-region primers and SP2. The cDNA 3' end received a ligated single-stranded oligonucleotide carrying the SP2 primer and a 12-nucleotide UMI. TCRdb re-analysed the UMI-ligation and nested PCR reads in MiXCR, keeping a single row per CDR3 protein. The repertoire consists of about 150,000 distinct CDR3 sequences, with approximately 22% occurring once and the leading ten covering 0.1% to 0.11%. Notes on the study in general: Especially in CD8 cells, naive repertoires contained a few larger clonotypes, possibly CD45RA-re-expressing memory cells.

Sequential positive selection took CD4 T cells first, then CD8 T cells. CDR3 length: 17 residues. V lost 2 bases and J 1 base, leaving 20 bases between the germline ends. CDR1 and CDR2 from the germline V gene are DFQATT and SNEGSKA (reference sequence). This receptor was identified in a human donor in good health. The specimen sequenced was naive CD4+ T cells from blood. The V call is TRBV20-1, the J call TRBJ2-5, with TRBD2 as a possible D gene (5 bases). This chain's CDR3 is CSARPIRERVFQETQYF. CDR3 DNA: TGCAGTGCTAGACCGATCCGGGAACGCGTGTTCCAAGAGACCCAGTACTTC.